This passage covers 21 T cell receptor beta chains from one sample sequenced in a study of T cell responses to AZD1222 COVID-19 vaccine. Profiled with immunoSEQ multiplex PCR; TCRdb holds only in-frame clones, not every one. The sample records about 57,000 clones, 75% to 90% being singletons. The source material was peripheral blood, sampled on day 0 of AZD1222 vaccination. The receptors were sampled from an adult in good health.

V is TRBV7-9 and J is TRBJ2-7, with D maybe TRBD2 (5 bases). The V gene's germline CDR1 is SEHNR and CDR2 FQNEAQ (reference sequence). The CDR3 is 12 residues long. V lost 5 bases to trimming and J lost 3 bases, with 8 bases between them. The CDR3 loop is CASSVSDYEQYF. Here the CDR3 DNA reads TGTGCCAGCAGCGTTAGCGACTACGAGCAGTACTTC.

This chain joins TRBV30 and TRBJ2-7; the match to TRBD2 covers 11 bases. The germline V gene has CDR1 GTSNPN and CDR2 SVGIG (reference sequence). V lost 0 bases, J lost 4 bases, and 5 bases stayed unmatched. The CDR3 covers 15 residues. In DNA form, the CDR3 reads TGTGCCTGGAGTGTAGGAGGGACTAGCGGTTACGAGCAGTACTTC. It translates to CAWSVGGTSGYEQYF. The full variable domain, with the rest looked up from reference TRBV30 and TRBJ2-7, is SQTIHQWPATLVQPVGSPLSLECTVEGTSNPNLYWYRQAAGRGLQLLFYSVGIGQISSEVPQNLSASRPQDRQFILSSKKLLLSDSGFYLCAWSVGGTSGYEQYFGPGTRLTVT.

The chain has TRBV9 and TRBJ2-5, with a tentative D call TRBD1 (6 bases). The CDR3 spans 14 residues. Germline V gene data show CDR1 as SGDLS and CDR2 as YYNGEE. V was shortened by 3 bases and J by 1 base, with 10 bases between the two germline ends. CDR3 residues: CASSETGIQETQYF. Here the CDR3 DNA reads TGTGCCAGCAGCGAAACAGGGATCCAAGAGACCCAGTACTTC.

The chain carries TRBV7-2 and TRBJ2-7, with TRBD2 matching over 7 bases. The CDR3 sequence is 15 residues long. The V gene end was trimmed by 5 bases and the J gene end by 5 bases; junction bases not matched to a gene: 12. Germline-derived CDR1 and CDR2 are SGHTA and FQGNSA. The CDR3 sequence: CASSTSGLSPHEQYF. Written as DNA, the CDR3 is TGTGCCAGCAGCACCTCGGGACTAAGTCCCCACGAGCAGTACTTC.

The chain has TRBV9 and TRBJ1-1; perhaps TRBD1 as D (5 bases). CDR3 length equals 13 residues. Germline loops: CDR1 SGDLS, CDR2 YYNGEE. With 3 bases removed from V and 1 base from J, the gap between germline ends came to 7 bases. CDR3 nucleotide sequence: TGTGCCAGCAGCGGTGGGGGGAACACTGAAGCTTTCTTT. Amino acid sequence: CASSGGGNTEAFF.

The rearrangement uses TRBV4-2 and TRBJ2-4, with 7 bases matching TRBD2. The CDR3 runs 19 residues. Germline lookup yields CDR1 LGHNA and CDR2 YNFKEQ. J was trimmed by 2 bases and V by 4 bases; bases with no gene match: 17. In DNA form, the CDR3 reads TGTGCCAGCAGCCCCCGCGTCCGGGCCCGGGGGGAAACCAAAAACATTCAGTACTTC. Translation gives CASSPRVRARGETKNIQYF.

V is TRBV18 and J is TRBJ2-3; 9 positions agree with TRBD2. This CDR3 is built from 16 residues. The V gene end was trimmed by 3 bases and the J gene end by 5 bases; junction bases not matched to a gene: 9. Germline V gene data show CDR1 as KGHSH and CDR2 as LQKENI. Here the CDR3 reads CASSPNSGRSGDTQYF. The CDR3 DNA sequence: TGTGCCAGCTCACCGAATAGCGGGAGATCTGGAGATACGCAGTATTTT.

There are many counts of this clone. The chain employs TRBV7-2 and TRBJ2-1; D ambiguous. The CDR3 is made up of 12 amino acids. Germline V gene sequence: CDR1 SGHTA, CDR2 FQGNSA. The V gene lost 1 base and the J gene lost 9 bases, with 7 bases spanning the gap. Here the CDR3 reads CASSLDSREQFF. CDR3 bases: TGTGCCAGCAGCTTAGATTCGCGTGAGCAGTTCTTC.

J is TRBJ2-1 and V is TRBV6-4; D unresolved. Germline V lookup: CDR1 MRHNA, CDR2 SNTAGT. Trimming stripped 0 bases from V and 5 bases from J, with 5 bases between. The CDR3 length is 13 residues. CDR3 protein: CASSDSGHNEQFF. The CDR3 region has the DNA TGTGCCAGCAGTGACTCAGGACACAATGAGCAGTTCTTC.

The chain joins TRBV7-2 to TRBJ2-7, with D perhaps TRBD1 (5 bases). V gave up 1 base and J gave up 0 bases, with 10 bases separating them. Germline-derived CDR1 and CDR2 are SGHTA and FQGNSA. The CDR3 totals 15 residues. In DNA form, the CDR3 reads TGTGCCAGCAGCTTAGTAGGGGATAGCTCCTACGAGCAGTACTTC. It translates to CASSLVGDSSYEQYF.

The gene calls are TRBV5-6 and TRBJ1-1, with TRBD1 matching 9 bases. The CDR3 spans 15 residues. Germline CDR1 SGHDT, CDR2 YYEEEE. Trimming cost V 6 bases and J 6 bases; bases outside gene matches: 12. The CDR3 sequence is CASTMGARTGAEAFF. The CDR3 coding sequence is TGTGCCAGCACCATGGGGGCGCGGACAGGGGCTGAAGCTTTCTTT.

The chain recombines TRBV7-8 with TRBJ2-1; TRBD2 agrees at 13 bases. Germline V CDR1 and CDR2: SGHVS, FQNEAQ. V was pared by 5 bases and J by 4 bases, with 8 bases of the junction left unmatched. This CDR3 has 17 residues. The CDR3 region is CASSERLAGGLYNEQFF. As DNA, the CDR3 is TGTGCCAGCAGCGAAAGACTAGCGGGAGGCCTATACAATGAGCAGTTCTTC.

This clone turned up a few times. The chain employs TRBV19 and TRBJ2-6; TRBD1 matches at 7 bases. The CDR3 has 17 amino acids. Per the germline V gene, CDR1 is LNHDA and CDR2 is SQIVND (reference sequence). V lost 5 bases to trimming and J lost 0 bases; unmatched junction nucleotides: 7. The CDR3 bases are TGTGCCAGTAGTCTTGACGGACAGGCCTCTGGGGCCAACGTCCTGACTTTC. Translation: CASSLDGQASGANVLTF.

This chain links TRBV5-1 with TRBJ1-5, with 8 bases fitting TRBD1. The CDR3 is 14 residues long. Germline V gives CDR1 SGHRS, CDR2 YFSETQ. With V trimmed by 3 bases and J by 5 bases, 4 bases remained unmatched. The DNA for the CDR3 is TGCGCCAGCAGCTCAGGACAGGGCGATCAGCCCCAGCATTTT. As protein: CASSSGQGDQPQHF.

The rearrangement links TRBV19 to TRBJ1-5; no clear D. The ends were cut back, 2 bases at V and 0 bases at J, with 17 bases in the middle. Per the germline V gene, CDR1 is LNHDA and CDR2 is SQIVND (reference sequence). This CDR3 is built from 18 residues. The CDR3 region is CASSIQGSSVLSNQPQHF. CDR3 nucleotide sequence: TGTGCCAGTAGTATACAAGGGAGTAGCGTACTTAGCAATCAGCCCCAGCATTTT.

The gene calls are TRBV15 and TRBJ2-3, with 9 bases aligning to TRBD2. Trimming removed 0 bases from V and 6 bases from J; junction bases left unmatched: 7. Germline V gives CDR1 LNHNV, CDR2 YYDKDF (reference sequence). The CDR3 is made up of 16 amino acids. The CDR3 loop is CATSRDVSLAGDTQYF. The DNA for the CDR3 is TGTGCCACCAGCAGAGATGTTTCACTAGCGGGCGATACGCAGTATTTT.

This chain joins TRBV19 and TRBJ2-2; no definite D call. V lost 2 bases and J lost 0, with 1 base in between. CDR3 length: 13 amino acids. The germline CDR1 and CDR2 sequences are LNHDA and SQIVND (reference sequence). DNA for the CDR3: TGTGCCAGTAGTATAACGAACACCGGGGAGCTGTTTTTT. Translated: CASSITNTGELFF.

CDR3 DNA sequence: TGTGCCAGTAGTCCAAGCGGACAGGGGGCTAGCAATCAGCCCCAGCATTTT. Its protein product is CASSPSGQGASNQPQHF. J is TRBJ1-5 and V is TRBV19; TRBD1 matches 11 bases. Germline CDR1 and CDR2: LNHDA and SQIVND (reference sequence). J gave up 0 bases and V 5 bases, and 6 bases lay outside the gene matches. The CDR3 covers 17 residues.

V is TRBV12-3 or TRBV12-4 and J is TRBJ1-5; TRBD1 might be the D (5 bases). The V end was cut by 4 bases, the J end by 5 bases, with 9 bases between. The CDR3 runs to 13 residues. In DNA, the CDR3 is TGTGCCAGCAGTTCCGGGGGATATCAGCCCCAGCATTTT. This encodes CASSSGGYQPQHF.

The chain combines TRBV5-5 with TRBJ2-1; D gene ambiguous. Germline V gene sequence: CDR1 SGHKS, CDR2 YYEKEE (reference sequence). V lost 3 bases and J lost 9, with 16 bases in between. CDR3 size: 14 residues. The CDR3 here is CASSSRLGEGEQFF. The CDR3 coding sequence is TGTGCCAGCAGCTCACGGCTTGGCGAAGGTGAGCAGTTCTTC.

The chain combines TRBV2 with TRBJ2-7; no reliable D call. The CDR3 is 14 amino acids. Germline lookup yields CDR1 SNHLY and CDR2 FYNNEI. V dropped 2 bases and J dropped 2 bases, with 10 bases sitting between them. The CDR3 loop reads CASSESFQTYEQYF. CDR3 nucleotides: TGTGCCAGCAGTGAATCCTTCCAGACCTACGAGCAGTACTTC.